The T cell receptor (beta chain) under discussion was sequenced for a study of blood T cell repertoires in COVID-19. Germline CDR1 and CDR2: MNHEY and SMNVEV (reference sequence). V shed 6 bases and J shed 1 base, with 10 bases lying between them. The CDR3 sequence is 13 residues long. TCRdb's table, derived via immunoSEQ multiplex PCR, lists solely in-frame clones and lacks some. Of approximately 210,000 clones in the sample, around 92% were seen once. This TCR came from a man aged 30 to 45 with acute or convalescent COVID-19. The specimen was peripheral blood. The chain employs TRBV27 and TRBJ2-7, with a weak D call TRBD2 (5 bases). CDR3 loop: CASRRGLSYEQYF. The CDR3 region has the DNA TGTGCCAGCAGGAGAGGGCTTTCCTACGAGCAGTACTTC.